One sample yielded the 16 T cell receptor beta chains listed below, sequenced in a study of T cell repertoires in ileal Crohn's disease. Time point reported: inflamed ileum from the surgical specimen. The method was immunoSEQ multiplex PCR; TCRdb's version includes in-frame clones alone and lacks a portion of them. This table holds 9,000 to 13,000 clones, roughly 84% found once. Sequencing input: ileal tissue. Source of these receptors: an adult with Crohn's disease.

V gene TRBV5-1 combines with J gene TRBJ1-1; D is possibly TRBD1 (6 bases). Germline loops: CDR1 SGHRS, CDR2 YFSETQ. The CDR3 spans 15 residues. Trimming removed 0 bases at V and 1 base at J, with 10 bases between. The CDR3 sequence is CASSLGDRWNTEAFF. In DNA, the CDR3 is TGCGCCAGCAGCTTGGGTGACAGGTGGAACACTGAAGCTTTCTTT.

This sequence joins TRBV15 and TRBJ2-7; 8 bases align to TRBD2. V lost 6 bases and J lost 7; bases outside the gene matches: 8. CDR1 and CDR2 from the germline V gene are LNHNV and YYDKDF (reference sequence). The CDR3 is 13 residues long. CDR3 in DNA: TGTGCCACCAGAGACGGGAGCGGGGGTGAGCAGTACGTC. Translating gives CATRDGSGGEQYV.

DNA for the CDR3: TGTGCCAGCAGCTTTGATCATCTACAGCCCCAGCATTTT. Residues: CASSFDHLQPQHF. The chain is built from TRBV5-5 and TRBJ1-5, with D unclear. The CDR3 sequence is 13 residues long. V lost 2 bases and J lost 7, with 10 bases in between. CDR1 is SGHKS, CDR2 YYEKEE, per germline (reference sequence).

The chain has TRBV5-1 and TRBJ2-7; TRBD1 might be the D (6 bases). Per the germline V gene, CDR1 is SGHRS and CDR2 is YFSETQ. This CDR3 is built from 14 residues. The V end was cut by 4 bases, the J end by 0 bases, with 11 bases between. CDR3 residues: CASSRAGDSYEQYF. As DNA, the CDR3 is TGCGCCAGCAGCCGAGCAGGGGACTCCTACGAGCAGTACTTC.

This chain joins TRBV7-3 and TRBJ1-1; D remains unclear. V lost 2 bases and J lost 1, with 8 bases in between. CDR1 is SGHTA and CDR2 is FQGTGA in the germline V gene. The CDR3 is 14 residues long. The CDR3 sequence is CASSLSRQNTEAFF. The CDR3 DNA reads TGTGCCAGCAGCTTATCCCGACAGAACACTGAAGCTTTCTTT.

The chain links TRBV6-6 to TRBJ2-3, with D perhaps matching TRBD2 (5 bases). V lost 6 bases to trimming and J lost 6 bases, with 16 bases between them. The CDR3 length is 14 residues. Per germline, CDR1 MNHNY and CDR2 SVGAGI (reference sequence). The CDR3 DNA is TGTGCCAGCAGAAGAGGAACTAGTCGCGATACGCAGTATTTT. This codes for CASRRGTSRDTQYF.

This clone was found once. The chain uses TRBV7-9 and TRBJ1-2; D is unclear. The CDR3 covers 12 residues. Germline CDR1 and CDR2: SEHNR and FQNEAQ (reference sequence). Between the trimmed V and J ends, which lost 2 bases and 4 bases, there was a span of 5 bases. The CDR3 region is CASSLLPYGYTF. CDR3 in DNA: TGTGCCAGCAGCTTACTCCCCTATGGCTACACCTTC.

The chain links TRBV5-1 to TRBJ2-2; 9 bases align to TRBD1. V lost 0 bases, J lost 2 bases, and 5 bases stayed unmatched. The CDR3 sequence is 17 residues long. Germline CDR1 and CDR2: SGHRS and YFSETQ. The CDR3 DNA is TGCGCCAGCAGCTTGGCCTTGGGACAGGGAAACACCGGGGAGCTGTTTTTT. Translated, it gives CASSLALGQGNTGELFF. Complete variable domain (other parts from reference TRBV5-1 and TRBJ2-2): KAGVTQTPRYLIKTRGQQVTLSCSPISGHRSVSWYQQTPGQGLQFLFEYFSETQRNKGNFPGRFSGRQFSNSRSEMNVSTLELGDSALYLCASSLALGQGNTGELFFGEGSRLTVL.

V usage is TRBV7-9 and J usage is TRBJ1-1; D is possibly TRBD1 (6 bases). The CDR3 is 13 residues long. V was pared by 5 bases and J by 7 bases, with 14 bases between. Germline V gene sequence: CDR1 SEHNR, CDR2 FQNEAQ (reference sequence). CDR3 sequence reads: CASSPPGVLEAFF. CDR3 nucleotide sequence: TGTGCCAGCAGCCCCCCAGGGGTTCTTGAAGCTTTCTTT.

In this sample, this clone turned up once. The rearrangement uses TRBV5-6 and TRBJ1-2; unclear D gene. Germline CDR1 and CDR2: SGHDT and YYEEEE. This CDR3 has 13 residues. V was clipped by 0 bases and J by 8 bases, with 11 bases between them. CDR3 nucleotides: TGTGCCAGCAGCTTGGACCGTTTAAGAGGCTACACCTTC. Translating it yields CASSLDRLRGYTF.

The rearrangement joins TRBV2 to TRBJ2-5, with 7 bases fitting TRBD2. There are 14 residues in the CDR3. Germline-derived CDR1 and CDR2 are SNHLY and FYNNEI. With V trimmed by 1 base and J by 5 bases, 4 bases remained unmatched. The CDR3 loop reads CASSEGGSGETQYF. CDR3 bases: TGTGCCAGCAGTGAAGGGGGTAGCGGGGAGACCCAGTACTTC.

This clone was counted only a few times. The V and J genes are TRBV18 and TRBJ1-6; 8 nucleotides agree with TRBD1. The CDR3 contains 14 residues. Germline CDR1 is KGHSH and CDR2 is LQKENI. With V trimmed by 3 bases and J by 8 bases, 3 bases remained unmatched. The CDR3: CASSPSTGDSPLHF. The DNA of the CDR3 is TGTGCCAGCTCACCGTCGACAGGGGATTCACCCCTCCACTTT.

V usage is TRBV18 and J usage is TRBJ2-1, with 9 bases fitting TRBD2. This CDR3 spans 16 amino acids. The germline CDR1 and CDR2 sequences are KGHSH and LQKENI. With V trimmed by 8 bases and J by 5 bases, 13 bases remained unmatched. CDR3 amino acids: CASRVNRASGNNEQFF. The CDR3 nucleotides are TGTGCCAGCCGGGTCAACCGGGCTAGCGGGAACAATGAGCAGTTCTTC.

V and J are TRBV12-5 and TRBJ1-1, with no clear D. Germline-derived CDR1 and CDR2 are LGHNT and FRNRAP. The CDR3 is 11 amino acids. V lost 7 bases and J lost 7, with 10 bases in between. This chain's CDR3 is CASALSVEAFF. CDR3 coding DNA: TGTGCTAGTGCCCTTTCCGTTGAAGCTTTCTTT.

This chain links TRBV5-1 with TRBJ2-3; no firm D call. The ends were cut back, 4 bases at V and 0 bases at J, with 9 bases in the middle. CDR1 and CDR2 from the germline V gene are SGHRS and YFSETQ. The CDR3 has 14 amino acids. The CDR3 loop is CASSSPDSTDTQYF. In DNA form, the CDR3 reads TGCGCCAGCAGCAGTCCGGACAGCACAGATACGCAGTATTTT.

This clone has only one observation. This rearrangement joins TRBV5-1 to TRBJ1-1; 7 bases map to TRBD1. The CDR3 is 13 residues long. V gave up 8 bases and J gave up 2 bases; unmatched junction bases: 6. Germline V gene data show CDR1 as SGHRS and CDR2 as YFSETQ. In DNA form, the CDR3 reads TGCGCCAGTCACGACAGGGCAAACACTGAAGCTTTCTTT. It yields the protein CASHDRANTEAFF. Complete variable domain (other parts from reference TRBV5-1 and TRBJ1-1): KAGVTQTPRYLIKTRGQQVTLSCSPISGHRSVSWYQQTPGQGLQFLFEYFSETQRNKGNFPGRFSGRQFSNSRSEMNVSTLELGDSALYLCASHDRANTEAFFGQGTRLTVV.